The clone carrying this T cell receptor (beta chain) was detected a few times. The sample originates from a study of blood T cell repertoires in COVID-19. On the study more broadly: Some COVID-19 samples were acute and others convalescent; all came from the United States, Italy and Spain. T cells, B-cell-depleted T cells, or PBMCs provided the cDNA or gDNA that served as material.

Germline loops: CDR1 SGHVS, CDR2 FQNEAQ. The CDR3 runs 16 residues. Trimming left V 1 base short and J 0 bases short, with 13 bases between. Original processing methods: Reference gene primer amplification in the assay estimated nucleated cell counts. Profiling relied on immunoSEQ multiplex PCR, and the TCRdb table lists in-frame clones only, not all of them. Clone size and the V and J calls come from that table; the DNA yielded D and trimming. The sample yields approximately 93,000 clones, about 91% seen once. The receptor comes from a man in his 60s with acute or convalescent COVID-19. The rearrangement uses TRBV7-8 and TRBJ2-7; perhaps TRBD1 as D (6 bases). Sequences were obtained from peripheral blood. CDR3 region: CASSLVGDTISYEQYF. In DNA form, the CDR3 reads TGTGCCAGCAGCTTAGTCGGGGACACCATCTCCTACGAGCAGTACTTC.